This T cell receptor beta chain was sequenced during a study of naive and memory T cell subsets (dated by TCRdb to 2017 to 2019). For the study in its entirety: The study applied an open-source, UMI-based TCR alpha and beta sequencing pipeline to sorted naive and memory peripheral blood T cell subsets. The functional CMV T cell responses agreed completely with IgG serology results. RNA was DNase-treated and reverse transcribed with TCR constant-region primers, mostly using SuperScript III. What the work shows at the level of the full study, not this receptor alone: In both CD4 and CD8 cells, the Gini index increased while Shannon and inverse Simpson diversity decreased from naive through CM, EM and EMRA. Clonotypes were defined as single alpha or beta chain sequences, not paired alpha/beta receptors. TCR abundance followed a power law with an exponent that was different for naive and memory subsets but consistent across the three individuals. RNA-based TCR counts may be influenced by expression changes linked to T cell activation and differentiation. A few larger clonotypes were present in naive repertoires, particularly the CD8 repertoires, and these clonotypes were possibly memory cells re-expressing CD45RA. Following error correction, more than 95% of naive TCR sequences occurred only once, which made naive abundance distributions much steeper than those of memory subsets. The repertoire findings for the naive and memory subsets could not be validated, as no ground truth was available.

To note about this clonotype: The antigen it recognizes is unknown. This may arise from a read error, as a much more abundant clone is one base away.

Taken from cysteine to phenylalanine, the CDR3 has 15 residues. The only DNA kept is the CDR3, 45 bases in frame from the first base. CDR1 and CDR2, per the germline V gene, are LGHNA and YSLEER. V is pruned by 4 bases and J by 4 bases, leaving 6 bases of the junction without a gene match. TCR alpha and beta chain libraries were amplified separately from the second PCR step onward. To determine each donor's CMV status, fresh PBMCs were stimulated overnight with CMV viral lysate, and IFNgamma production from CD4+ T cells was then assessed. Using Miltenyi beads, CD4 T cells were first positively selected, and CD8 T cells were then positively selected from the CD4-negative fraction. Cells were stained for CD3, CD4, CD8, CD45RA, CD27 and a live/dead dye and were sorted on a BD Aria II into four subsets based on CD45RA and CD27. Blood was obtained from a few healthy volunteers, and the blood from each volunteer was fractionated into CD4 and CD8 T cells and subsequently into four differentiation subsets. Around 110 ml of peripheral blood was collected from each donor, and PBMC were isolated by Ficoll-Paque PLUS density-gradient centrifugation. Sorted cells were lysed in RLT buffer, and RNA was extracted with a Qiagen RNeasy kit and stored at -80°C.

The library was produced with UMI-ligation and nested PCR. The beta constant-region primer was an equimolar mix of two oligonucleotides covering both TRBC1 and TRBC2. The ligated cDNA went through four rounds of PCR with nested alpha and beta constant-region primers together with the SP2 primer. A single-stranded oligonucleotide containing the SP2 primer and a 12-nucleotide UMI was joined to the 3' end of the cDNA by T4 RNA ligase 1. The ligation reaction was kept at 16 degrees C for roughly 18-25 hours. PCR2 was usually performed as a SYBR Green qPCR and halted at a preset threshold so that over-amplification would not occur. Agencourt AMPure XP magnetic beads were used for all purifications after the first. Libraries were quantified by Qubit and checked on a TapeStation, where a main peak was expected near 650 bp. Sequencing of the pooled libraries was done on an Illumina MiSeq using v2 2x251 paired-end kits, which typically yielded about 0.85-2.3 million reads per sample. Each sample was pooled at about 4.2 nM, and about 4.5-7% PhiX was included to help cluster recognition. As for the authors' bioinformatics: V and J genes were assigned to Demultiplexor-processed FASTQ reads by Decombinator through tag matching, with a single base-pair mismatch being allowed. UMIs were used by Collapsinator to correct both sequencing errors and frequency errors arising from PCR heterogeneity. TCRs were translated and CDR3s were extracted from the conserved cysteine to the FGXG phenylalanine by CDR3Translator, with non-productive sequences being flagged. Gini, Shannon entropy and inverse Simpson indices were computed after subsampling the repertoires to the same number of UMI-defined TCRs. Clonotype abundance distributions were fitted to a power law by maximum likelihood within the linear range. On one naive CD8 sample, the pipeline and MIGEC gave similar UMI counts, unique TCR numbers and clonal distributions. In one analysis, naive TCRs that were also found in any memory subset of the same donor were excluded from the naive repertoire. The repertoires were searched for 5,500 to 8,000 CMV-associated CDR3 sequences that had been compiled from VDJdb and a published dataset. The public reads were reanalyzed by TCRdb: fastp trimming at Q25, MiXCR alignment, in-frame beta chains only. Each entry merges the rows of one CDR3 protein and shows their most common DNA and genes. TCRdb's processing, not the authors', yielded these V and J calls. The sample table records just over 80,000 distinct CDR3 sequences; around 9% of these occur just once. The top ten clonotypes cover roughly 1.2% of the sample.

The chain is encoded by TRBV4-3 joined to TRBJ2-5, with 10 bases aligning to TRBD1. Sequencing was done on a sample of naive CD8+ T cells from blood. The sample's cell subset or site, from its label and the paper: naive T cells, CD45RA high CD27+. The TCR was taken from a human donor in good health. The CDR3 reads as follows: CASSRGTGVSETQYF. The sequence in DNA is TGCGCCAGCAGCCGTGGGACAGGGGTGTCAGAGACCCAGTACTTC.